The text below deals with one TCR beta chain. The CDR3 covers 14 residues. V was shortened by 2 bases and J by 4 bases, with 11 bases between the two germline ends. Germline V gene data show CDR1 as LNHDA and CDR2 as SQIVND (reference sequence). The sample originates from a study of blood T cell repertoires in COVID-19. Clinical history as reported by participants underpinned cohort assignment. Repertoires were generated with immunoSEQ multiplex PCR, while TCRdb's copy carries only in-frame clones and drops some. The table has some 150,000 clones, roughly 80% seen once; the top ten hold about 6%. The TCR originated in a woman in her 50s who had recovered from COVID-19. Sequenced material: PBMCs or T cells enriched from blood (not recorded which). This rearrangement joins TRBV19 to TRBJ2-5; D gene uncertain. The CDR3 DNA is TGTGCCAGTAGTATAACGGGTCGACGAGAGACCCAGTACTTC. Protein sequence: CASSITGRRETQYF.